Following are 27 T cell receptor beta chains from one sample sequenced in a study of CD8 T cell repertoires and HIV-1 epitope variants. Their antigens remain unidentified. Generated by immunoSEQ multiplex PCR, the TCRdb table keeps only in-frame clones and is missing some. The sample includes roughly 4,500 clones, about two thirds of them seen just once. Sequencing input: cultured CD8+ T cells derived from PBMCs. The receptors were gathered from a male donor with HIV.

This chain connects TRBV5-6 to TRBJ1-5; 7 nucleotides agree with TRBD1. The germline V gene encodes CDR1 SGHDT and CDR2 YYEEEE. The V gene end was trimmed by 4 bases and the J gene end by 0 bases; junction bases not matched to a gene: 10. This CDR3 contains 17 residues. In DNA, the CDR3 is TGTGCCAGCAGCCTGTCCGGGACAGAAGATAGCAATCAGCCCCAGCATTTT. Amino acids: CASSLSGTEDSNQPQHF.

The gene calls are TRBV7-2 and TRBJ2-3, with TRBD1 as a possible D gene (5 bases). Between the trimmed V and J ends, which lost 4 bases and 2 bases, there was a span of 13 bases. CDR1 SGHTA and CDR2 FQGNSA come from the germline V gene. This CDR3 comprises 15 residues. CDR3 DNA sequence: TGTGCCAGCAGCTCGCAGGGTTGGTCCACAGATACGCAGTATTTT. Protein sequence: CASSSQGWSTDTQYF.

This clone occurred a few times. The gene calls are TRBV19 and TRBJ2-7; the D gene is possibly TRBD2 (5 bases). Trimming shortened V by 5 bases and J by 3 bases, and 11 bases separated the two germline ends. The CDR3 sequence is 13 residues long. Per the germline V gene, CDR1 is LNHDA and CDR2 is SQIVND (reference sequence). CDR3 region: CASSVGALYEQYF. In DNA form, the CDR3 reads TGTGCCAGTAGTGTGGGAGCTCTCTACGAGCAGTACTTC.

This chain links TRBV7-9 with TRBJ1-2; D might be TRBD1 (5 bases). Between the trimmed V and J ends, which lost 5 bases and 0 bases, there was a span of 13 bases. CDR3 length: 15 residues. Germline loops: CDR1 SEHNR, CDR2 FQNEAQ (reference sequence). The chain's CDR3 is CASSISGAPNYGYTF. The CDR3 region has the DNA TGTGCCAGCAGCATTTCTGGGGCACCTAACTATGGCTACACCTTC.

The chain joins TRBV11-2 to TRBJ2-5; D possibly corresponds to TRBD1 (7 bases). CDR1 is SGHAT, CDR2 FQNNGV, per germline. V was pared by 5 bases and J by 5 bases, with 24 bases between. The CDR3 is made up of 17 amino acids. Here the CDR3 DNA reads TGTGCCAGCAGCCCACAGGAGGGGGCAGGAGGTGGGGAGACCCAGTACTTC. The encoded protein is CASSPQEGAGGGETQYF.

V is TRBV28 and J is TRBJ1-2; 7 nucleotides align to TRBD1. The V segment lost 5 bases and the J segment 6 bases; nucleotides outside the gene matches: 9. CDR3 length: 14 residues. CDR1 MDHEN and CDR2 SYDVKM come from the germline V gene. Here the CDR3 DNA reads TGTGCCAGCAGTCTCCCCTCCGGGACAGATGGCTACACCTTC. Protein: CASSLPSGTDGYTF.

The chain joins TRBV2 to TRBJ1-2, with D possibly being TRBD1 (6 bases). With 5 bases removed from V and 2 bases from J, the gap between germline ends came to 21 bases. Per germline, CDR1 SNHLY and CDR2 FYNNEI. The CDR3 contains 17 residues. The CDR3 protein is CASSPFETGEENYGYTF. DNA for the CDR3: TGTGCCAGCAGTCCTTTTGAGACAGGAGAAGAGAACTATGGCTACACCTTC.

The chain combines TRBV5-1 with TRBJ1-6; D may be TRBD1 (5 bases). V dropped 5 bases and J dropped 4 bases, with 13 bases sitting between them. The CDR3 has 15 amino acids. The V gene's germline CDR1 is SGHRS and CDR2 YFSETQ. CDR3 DNA: TGCGCCAGCAGGCCCCGGGACGGATATAATTCACCCCTCCACTTT. Protein sequence: CASRPRDGYNSPLHF.

This clone appeared once. V usage is TRBV29-1 and J usage is TRBJ1-2; D ambiguous. Trimming pared 6 bases from V and 8 bases from J, leaving 10 bases between. The germline V gene encodes CDR1 SQVTM and CDR2 ANQGSEA. This CDR3 is built from 10 residues. CDR3 residues: CSVPPQGYTF. DNA for the CDR3: TGCAGCGTCCCCCCCCAGGGCTACACCTTC.

This chain links TRBV28 with TRBJ1-4; D unresolved. The V end was cut by 2 bases, the J end by 3 bases, with 16 bases between. Per the germline V gene, CDR1 is MDHEN and CDR2 is SYDVKM. The CDR3 is 17 residues long. CDR3 sequence (DNA): TGTGCCAGCAGTTTAGGGCGGATGGTTGACCCTAATGAAAAACTGTTTTTT. Amino acid sequence: CASSLGRMVDPNEKLFF.

This clone was recorded only once. Here the CDR3 DNA reads TGTGCCAGCAGCTTACGTTCACAGAACACTGAAGCTTTCTTT. Its translation: CASSLRSQNTEAFF. The V call is TRBV7-9, the J call TRBJ1-1; D is undetermined. V was pared by 2 bases and J by 1 base, with 8 bases between. Looked up from germline, CDR1 is SEHNR and CDR2 is FQNEAQ (reference sequence). The CDR3 covers 14 residues.

V and J are TRBV27 and TRBJ2-5, with TRBD2 matching over 8 bases. This CDR3 has 15 amino acids. From germline, CDR1 is MNHEY and CDR2 SMNVEV (reference sequence). Trimming took 6 bases from V and 4 from J; bases not matched to a gene: 10. The CDR3, as DNA: TGTGCCAGCAGCGTAGCCGGAACTAGCGGAGAGACCCAGTACTTC. Protein product: CASSVAGTSGETQYF.

This sequence joins TRBV4-3 and TRBJ2-3; 13 bases line up with TRBD2. This CDR3 contains 18 residues. Germline values: CDR1 LGHNA, CDR2 YSLEER. Trimming at V came to 1 base and at J to 2 bases, leaving 6 bases not matched to a gene. The CDR3 reads CASSQAPTSGGTTDTQYF. CDR3 bases: TGCGCCAGCAGCCAAGCACCGACTAGCGGGGGGACCACAGATACGCAGTATTTT.

The chain couples TRBV19 to TRBJ2-1, with 7 bases matching TRBD2. CDR3 length: 15 residues. V trimming: 5 bases; J trimming: 4 bases; junction bases outside the gene matches: 8. From germline, CDR1 is LNHDA and CDR2 SQIVND (reference sequence). CDR3 DNA: TGTGCCAGTAGTTTAGGCGGGGGTGTTTACAATGAGCAGTTCTTC. It specifies CASSLGGGVYNEQFF.

The chain employs TRBV18 and TRBJ2-5; D is perhaps TRBD2 (5 bases). Germline assignment: CDR1 KGHSH and CDR2 LQKENI. The V and J ends lost 3 bases and 4 bases respectively, with 6 bases between them. This CDR3 has 12 residues. The CDR3 sequence: CASSPEGETQYF. CDR3 in DNA: TGTGCCAGCTCACCCGAGGGAGAGACCCAGTACTTC.

This clone has only a few counts. V gene TRBV27 combines with J gene TRBJ2-7, with 11 bases fitting TRBD2. This CDR3 region has 15 residues. The germline gives CDR1 MNHEY, CDR2 SMNVEV (reference sequence). With V trimmed by 1 base and J by 3 bases, 2 bases remained unmatched. As DNA, the CDR3 is TGTGCCAGCAGTTTATACCTAGCGGGGGGCTACGAGCAGTACTTC. Translating gives CASSLYLAGGYEQYF.

The chain links TRBV28 to TRBJ1-2, with unresolved D. V was trimmed by 2 bases and J by 8 bases, leaving 18 bases between them. Germline CDR1 reads MDHEN; CDR2 reads SYDVKM. CDR3 size: 15 residues. The CDR3 sequence: CASSLEGYPLWGYTF. DNA for the CDR3: TGTGCCAGCAGTTTAGAAGGGTACCCACTTTGGGGCTACACCTTC.

This chain links TRBV28 with TRBJ2-7, with D possibly called TRBD1 or TRBD2 (7 bases each). The CDR3 runs to 14 residues. V dropped 2 bases and J dropped 4 bases, with 12 bases sitting between them. Germline CDR1 reads MDHEN; CDR2 reads SYDVKM. The CDR3 loop reads CASSLRRGGYEQYF. Written as DNA, the CDR3 is TGTGCCAGCAGTTTACGCAGGGGGGGTTACGAGCAGTACTTC.

CDR3 loop: CASNYGPFYRNTEAFF. In nucleotides, the CDR3 is TGTGCCAGCAACTACGGGCCCTTTTATCGGAACACTGAAGCTTTCTTT. The chain recombines TRBV27 with TRBJ1-1; no definite D call. The CDR3 loop spans 16 amino acids. With 7 bases removed from V and 1 base from J, the gap between germline ends came to 19 bases. CDR1 and CDR2 (germline): MNHEY, SMNVEV (reference sequence).

This clone was detected only a few times. V usage is TRBV6-5 and J usage is TRBJ2-5, with D perhaps matching TRBD2 (6 bases). This CDR3 contains 15 residues. V lost 2 bases, J lost 1 base, and 11 bases lay in between. From germline, CDR1 is MNHEY and CDR2 SVGAGI. CDR3 in DNA: TGTGCCAGCAGTTACCTTTCCGGGAGCCAAGAGACCCAGTACTTC. Protein product: CASSYLSGSQETQYF.

The rearrangement links TRBV18 to TRBJ1-1; a weak D match, TRBD1 (5 bases). Germline CDR1 is KGHSH and CDR2 is LQKENI. The length of the CDR3 is 16 residues. Trimming stripped 3 bases from V and 2 bases from J, with 16 bases between. The CDR3 region is CASSPRDLLGNTEAFF. For the CDR3, the DNA is TGTGCCAGCTCACCCCGGGACCTATTAGGAAACACTGAAGCTTTCTTT.

This clone was seen a few times. This chain connects TRBV28 to TRBJ1-4, with unresolved D. Trimming took 6 bases from V and 2 from J, leaving 16 bases between them. The CDR3 is 16 amino acids. CDR1 MDHEN and CDR2 SYDVKM come from the germline V gene. The CDR3 loop is CASRHGMDLTNEKLFF. The CDR3 nucleotides read TGTGCCAGCAGGCACGGGATGGACTTGACTAATGAAAAACTGTTTTTT.

This clone has more than one count but fewer than ten. The chain uses TRBV5-3 and TRBJ1-2; 8 bases map to TRBD1. TRBV5-3 is an ORF, and what it does is uncertain. V dropped 0 bases and J dropped 5; count of bases not matched to a gene: 6. The CDR3 sequence is 15 residues long. CDR3 amino acids: CARSLGRQGNYGYTF. DNA for the CDR3: TGTGCCAGAAGCTTGGGTCGACAGGGGAATTATGGCTACACCTTC.

The J gene is TRBJ2-3, the V gene TRBV28, with 8 bases lining up with TRBD1. This CDR3 spans 17 amino acids. Germline-derived CDR1 and CDR2 are MDHEN and SYDVKM. After removal of 2 bases from V and 2 bases from J, the junction contained 9 bases not matched to a gene. The CDR3 loop is CASSLTGTGTSTDTQYF. Here the CDR3 DNA reads TGTGCCAGCAGTTTAACCGGGACAGGAACTTCCACAGATACGCAGTATTTT.

The chain links TRBV5-6 to TRBJ1-1; D is undetermined. The CDR3 totals 14 residues. V was cut by 2 bases and J by 4 bases, with 12 bases left in between. Germline V CDR1 and CDR2: SGHDT, YYEEEE. In nucleotides, the CDR3 is TGTGCCAGCAGCTTACTCCCTGGGGTCACTGAAGCTTTCTTT. This encodes CASSLLPGVTEAFF.

V usage is TRBV14 and J usage is TRBJ2-7, with a weak D call TRBD1 (6 bases). The V and J ends lost 6 bases and 2 bases respectively, with 11 bases between them. The CDR3 length is 13 residues. Germline V CDR1 and CDR2: SGHDN, FVKESK. Here the CDR3 reads CASRHTGTYEQYF. In DNA form, the CDR3 reads TGTGCCAGCAGACACACAGGGACCTACGAGCAGTACTTC.

This clone came up a few times. The chain has TRBV9 and TRBJ2-5, with D tentatively TRBD2 (7 bases). CDR1 and CDR2 from the germline V gene are SGDLS and YYNGEE. V was pared by 3 bases and J by 2 bases, with 17 bases between. The CDR3 covers 16 residues. The CDR3 sequence is CASSGRGGERQETQYF. CDR3 DNA: TGTGCCAGCAGCGGACGAGGGGGGGAGAGACAAGAGACCCAGTACTTC.